The table lists the clone carrying this T cell receptor delta chain with a count of one. A read error may explain this, as a much larger clone is one base away. TCRdb re-identified clones in the reads via CATT. The profile covers around 1,600 delta-chain clones, with about 45% appearing a single time and approximately 17% taken by the ten largest. This specimen belongs to a study of gamma-delta chains in newborns, infants, children. Study overall: Innate gammadelta T cells reportedly expand polyclonally right after birth, driven by microbial exposure, per the title.

V lost 3 bases to trimming and J lost 2 bases; unmatched junction nucleotides: 5. This CDR3 is built from 15 residues. The V gene's germline CDR1 is GEAIGNYY and CDR2 EKD. The receptor was derived from a child who had a fever. V gene TRDV2 combines with J gene TRDJ1, with 10 bases matching TRDD3. The material sequenced was blood. CDR3 loop: CACDALLGDTDKLIF. CDR3 in DNA: TGTGCCTGTGACGCTCTACTGGGGGATACCGATAAACTCATCTTT.